This T cell receptor beta chain appears in the sequencing data of a study of T cells expressing NK-cell markers. Study-level information: Sequencing of TCR beta repertoires drew on sorted CD3+CD56+NKG2C+, CD3+CD56+NKG2C- and CD3+CD56-NKG2C+ T cells. Eight donors were sequenced, of whom seven were HCMV-seropositive, while the remaining one was HCMV-seronegative. General study results and limits: About 1.0-7.0% of CD8+ T cells in roughly six donors belonged to dominant NKG2C+ clonotypes.

A remark on this clonotype: As yet, its antigen is unknown.

It was by 5'RACE template switching with UMIs that TCR beta cDNA was made. Following a re-call of the 5' RACE reads, TCRdb has one entry per CDR3 protein and lacks DNA. In total, the table holds some 390,000 distinct CDR3 sequences. This clonotype was obtained from a woman in her forties or fifties in good health. Sequencing used blood T cells: a sorted CD56 or NKG2C T cell subset, CD4+ or CD8+ T cells, or bulk PBMC T cells (not recorded which).

This CDR3 reads CASSLRGQGEAFF. The rearrangement joins TRBV5-6 to TRBJ1-1; TCRdb picks TRBD1, but there is no DNA to check that call. Germline CDR1 reads SGHDT; CDR2 reads YYEEEE. This CDR3 is built from 13 residues. Complete variable domain (other parts from reference TRBV5-6 and TRBJ1-1): DAGVTQSPTHLIKTRGQQVTLRCSPKSGHDTVSWYQQALGQGPQFIFQYYEEEERQRGNFPDRFSGHQFPNYSSELNVNALLLGDSALYLCASSLRGQGEAFFGQGTRLTVV.